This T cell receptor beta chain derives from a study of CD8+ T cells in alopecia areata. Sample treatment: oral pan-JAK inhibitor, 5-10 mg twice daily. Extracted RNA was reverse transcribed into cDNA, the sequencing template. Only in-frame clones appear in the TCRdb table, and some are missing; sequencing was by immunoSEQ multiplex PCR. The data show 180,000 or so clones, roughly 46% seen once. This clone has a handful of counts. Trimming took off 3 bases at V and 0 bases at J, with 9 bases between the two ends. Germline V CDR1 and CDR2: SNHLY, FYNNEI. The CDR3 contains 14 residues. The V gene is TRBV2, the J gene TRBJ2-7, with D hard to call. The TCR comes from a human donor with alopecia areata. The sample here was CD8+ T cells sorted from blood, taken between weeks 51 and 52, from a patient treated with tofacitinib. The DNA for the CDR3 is TGTGCCAGCAGTGAGGGCAGGAGCTCCTACGAGCAGTACTTC. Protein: CASSEGRSSYEQYF.